This T cell receptor (beta chain) was sequenced in a study of blood T cells in healthy people across ages. Looking at the study overall: About one barcoded beta molecule was captured per two T cells (by template switching).

Alongside a J-beta primer mix, a sample-barcoded 5' primer served in a second PCR lasting roughly 7 to 11 cycles. Each CDR3 protein is one row after TCRdb ran MiXCR on the 5' RACE reads. This sample yields around 650,000 distinct CDR3 sequences, of which 40% to 45% are seen a single time; about 30% belongs to the top ten. Comments on this clonotype: Its antigen is not identified.

Notes on the study in general: Strong correlation was found linking TCR beta diversity to naive T cell percentage.

The donors, aged roughly 6 to 90, were healthy Caucasians from Russia. Each sample yielded at least 6 micrograms of PBMC total RNA. The TCR was taken from an elderly man in good health. Material for sequencing was blood.

The CDR3 sequence is CASSTPGLAATKNIQYF. The CDR3 DNA reads as TGTGCCAGCAGCACACCGGGACTAGCGGCAACCAAAAACATTCAGTACTTC. The chain is built from TRBV3-1 and TRBJ2-4; 11 nucleotides agree with TRBD2. CDR1 LGHDT and CDR2 YNNKEL come from the germline V gene (reference sequence). V shed 5 bases, J shed 2 bases, and the junction held 8 bases outside the gene matches. The CDR3 loop spans 17 amino acids.